The clone carrying this TCR beta chain was counted at least ten times. Its antigen is undetermined. Investigators prepared the TCR beta libraries by applying iRepertoire HTBI primers and Arm-PCR of CDR3 regions. Each CDR3 protein gets one entry after TCRdb re-called the multiplex PCR reads with MiXCR. The data contain about 430,000 distinct CDR3 sequences, approximately 16% of them singletons. The source of the sample is a study of regulatory T cells in long-lasting Graves disease. Notes on the study in general: Repertoires from persistent disease leaned toward TRBV28, TRBJ1-2 and TRBJ2-5.

This CDR3 contains 14 residues. Germline CDR1 MDHEN, CDR2 SYDVKM. Trimming cost V 6 bases and J 1 base, with 13 bases left between them. Time point of the sample: newly diagnosed GD, antithyroid drugs for less than 3 months. Isolated PBMC RNA provided the starting material for the TCR library. The data were also submitted as part of a second study, on T cells in Graves' hyperthyroidism and ophthalmopathy. This second study notes: Patients aged 18 to 65 with hyperthyroidism were newly diagnosed, with duration under 2 months. First-round RT-PCR of the TCR CDR3 relied on the HTBI primer set.

The sequences come from peripheral blood mononuclear cells (PBMCs), collected at new diagnosis, from a patient treated with antithyroid drugs. This receptor was obtained from a woman between 35 and 50 years old with Graves disease. V usage is TRBV28 and J usage is TRBJ2-7; D tentatively fits TRBD1 or TRBD2 (5 bases each). This CDR3 reads CASSPWDGSYEQYF. CDR3 in DNA: TGTGCCAGCAGCCCTTGGGACGGATCCTACGAGCAGTACTTC.